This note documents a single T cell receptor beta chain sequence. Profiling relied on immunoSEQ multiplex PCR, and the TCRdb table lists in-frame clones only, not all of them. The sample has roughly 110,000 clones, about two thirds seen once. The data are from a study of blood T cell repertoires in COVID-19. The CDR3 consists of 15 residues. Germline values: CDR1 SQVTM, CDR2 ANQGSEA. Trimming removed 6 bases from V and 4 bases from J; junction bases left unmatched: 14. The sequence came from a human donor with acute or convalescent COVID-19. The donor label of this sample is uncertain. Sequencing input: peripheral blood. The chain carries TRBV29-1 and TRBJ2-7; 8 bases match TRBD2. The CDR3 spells CSVGRDPALGYEQYF. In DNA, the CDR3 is TGCAGCGTCGGGAGGGATCCGGCCTTGGGGTACGAGCAGTACTTC.